This entry lists 21 T cell receptor beta chains sequenced from one sample in a study of cytomegalovirus exposure and HLA in healthy donors. Primers included in the PCR were 60 Vbeta and 13 Jbeta primers. Profiled with immunoSEQ multiplex PCR; TCRdb holds only in-frame clones, not every one. The data hold about 54,000 clones, with less than 85% observed a single time. Sequencing was performed on PBMCs. The receptors shown here come from a woman in her late teens or twenties in good health and CMV-seronegative.

The genes are TRBV21-1 and TRBJ1-5. TRBV21-1 is reported as a pseudogene. The CDR3 is 16 amino acids. This CDR3 is CASSINGGAFGQPQHF. The DNA of the CDR3 is TGTGCCAGCAGTATAAATGGGGGGGCCTTCGGACAGCCCCAGCATTTT.

This clone has a single count. The chain joins TRBV9 to TRBJ1-2; D not certain. The germline CDR1 and CDR2 sequences are SGDLS and YYNGEE. The CDR3 runs 15 residues. The V and J ends lost 0 bases and 4 bases respectively, with 13 bases between them. CDR3 coding DNA: TGTGCCAGCAGCGTAGGGCCCCAGCTAGGCTATGGCTACACCTTC. Residues: CASSVGPQLGYGYTF.

This clone was picked up one time. The CDR3 coding sequence is TGCGCCAGCAGTCAAGAGGACAGGGGGACTCGGTTTAATGAAAAACTGTTTTTT. It yields the protein CASSQEDRGTRFNEKLFF. The rearrangement uses TRBV23-1 and TRBJ1-4; 10 positions agree with TRBD1. TRBV23-1 is an open reading frame whose function is uncertain. Trimming took 2 bases from V and 4 from J; bases not matched to a gene: 10. The length of the CDR3 is 18 residues.

This chain joins TRBV9 and TRBJ2-1; possibly TRBD1 for D (5 bases). From germline, CDR1 is SGDLS and CDR2 YYNGEE. Trimming removed 2 bases from V and 2 bases from J, with 8 bases in between. The CDR3 extends over 14 amino acids. CDR3 coding DNA: TGTGCCAGCAGCGTTGACAGAACCTACAATGAGCAGTTCTTC. It codes for CASSVDRTYNEQFF. Drawing the rest from reference TRBV9 and TRBJ2-1, the complete variable domain is DSGVTQTPKHLITATGQRVTLRCSPRSGDLSVYWYQQSLDQGLQFLIQYYNGEERAKGNILERFSAQQFPDLHSELNLSSLELGDSALYFCASSVDRTYNEQFFGPGTRLTVL.

CDR3 protein: CASSPTLGTGYNEQFF. The CDR3 nucleotides read TGTGCCAGCAGCCCTACGCTAGGGACAGGATACAATGAGCAGTTCTTC. The rearrangement uses TRBV7-6 and TRBJ2-1; 8 positions match TRBD1. The CDR3 contains 16 residues. Germline V CDR1 and CDR2: SGHVS, FNYEAQ. V gave up 5 bases and J gave up 4 bases; unmatched junction bases: 10. Full variable domain (outside the CDR3, taken from reference TRBV7-6 and TRBJ2-1): GAGVSQSPRYKVTKRGQDVALRCDPISGHVSLYWYRQALGQGPEFLTYFNYEAQQDKSGLPNDRFSAERPEGSISTLTIQRTEQRDSAMYRCASSPTLGTGYNEQFFGPGTRLTVL.

The V call is TRBV6-1, the J call TRBJ2-1; TRBD2 matches at 7 bases. The V and J ends lost 7 bases and 9 bases, in that order; junction bases with no gene match: 12. In germline, CDR1 is MNHNS, CDR2 SASEGT. The CDR3 consists of 14 residues. The CDR3 protein is CASTGAGDGSEQFF. The CDR3 region has the DNA TGTGCCAGCACTGGCGCGGGAGATGGGAGTGAGCAGTTCTTC.

This chain joins TRBV27 and TRBJ1-5, with D hard to call. The CDR3 runs 14 residues. The germline gives CDR1 MNHEY, CDR2 SMNVEV (reference sequence). V shed 6 bases and J shed 5 bases, with 14 bases lying between them. The CDR3 nucleotides read TGTGCCAGCAGCAGAGCCGGGGAGCATCAGCCCCAGCATTTT. Its protein is CASSRAGEHQPQHF.

This chain joins TRBV7-9 and TRBJ2-7; 13 bases fit TRBD2. V shed 4 bases and J 5 bases; nucleotides not matched to a gene: 8. Germline lookup yields CDR1 SEHNR and CDR2 FQNEAQ (reference sequence). This CDR3 contains 16 residues. The CDR3 region is CASSSGLAGEGDEQYF. The CDR3 DNA reads as TGTGCCAGCAGCTCCGGACTAGCGGGAGAGGGGGACGAGCAGTACTTC. The complete variable domain, with remaining parts taken from reference TRBV7-9 and TRBJ2-7, reads DTGVSQNPRHKITKRGQNVTFRCDPISEHNRLYWYRQTLGQGPEFLTYFQNEAQLEKSRLLSDRFSAERPKGSFSTLEIQRTEQGDSAMYLCASSSGLAGEGDEQYFGPGTRLTVT.

This clone was observed a handful of times. V and J are TRBV27 and TRBJ2-3; 8 nucleotides align to TRBD1. Per the germline V gene, CDR1 is MNHEY and CDR2 is SMNVEV (reference sequence). The V gene end was trimmed by 6 bases and the J gene end by 6 bases; junction bases not matched to a gene: 14. The CDR3 contains 16 residues. CDR3 sequence reads: CASSPRGPVVRDTQYF. CDR3 bases: TGTGCCAGCAGCCCCAGGGGGCCAGTCGTTCGGGATACGCAGTATTTT.

The chain links TRBV4-1 to TRBJ2-7; 7 positions match TRBD2. CDR3 length equals 15 residues. Germline V gene lookup returns CDR1 MGHRA and CDR2 YSYEKL. J was trimmed by 3 bases and V by 1 base; bases with no gene match: 6. The CDR3 reads CASSQGVAGDYEQYF. The DNA for the CDR3 is TGCGCCAGCAGCCAAGGGGTCGCGGGGGACTACGAGCAGTACTTC.

The V and J genes are TRBV5-1 and TRBJ2-2; 8 positions match TRBD2. After removal of 5 bases from V and 7 bases from J, the junction contained 13 bases not matched to a gene. Germline V gene lookup returns CDR1 SGHRS and CDR2 YFSETQ. The CDR3 has 16 residues. The CDR3 DNA follows: TGCGCCAGCAGTCAGTCCCAGGGGACTAGAAACGGGGAGCTGTTTTTT. Translation gives CASSQSQGTRNGELFF.

The J gene is TRBJ1-2, the V gene TRBV6-6, with D unresolved. The CDR3 runs 15 residues. Germline CDR1 MNHNY, CDR2 SVGAGI (reference sequence). The ends were cut back, 0 bases at V and 1 base at J, with 9 bases in the middle. The CDR3 region is CASSYSADINYGYTF. The CDR3 DNA follows: TGTGCCAGCAGTTACTCTGCAGACATTAACTATGGCTACACCTTC.

The chain carries TRBV27 and TRBJ2-1; 8 bases match TRBD1. This CDR3 region has 16 residues. Germline V gives CDR1 MNHEY, CDR2 SMNVEV (reference sequence). V shed 2 bases, J shed 6 bases, and the junction held 9 bases outside the gene matches. The CDR3 nucleotides read TGTGCCAGCAGTTTAGGTCGGACAGGGATCGGCAATGAGCAGTTCTTC. Protein: CASSLGRTGIGNEQFF.

The chain employs TRBV5-5 and TRBJ1-1, with TRBD1 matching over 7 bases. V shed 0 bases and J 0 bases; nucleotides not matched to a gene: 5. The CDR3 loop spans 16 amino acids. The germline CDR1 and CDR2 sequences are SGHKS and YYEKEE (reference sequence). The CDR3 spells CASSLGYRGLNTEAFF. CDR3 nucleotide sequence: TGTGCCAGCAGCTTGGGATACAGGGGACTGAACACTGAAGCTTTCTTT.

As regards this clone: The germline gene is not matched at one end of the junction; a read error may be the cause. The chain recombines TRBV29-1 with TRBJ2-4; 7 bases line up with TRBD1. Germline CDR1 SQVTM, CDR2 ANQGSEA. This CDR3 spans 17 amino acids. CDR3 bases: TGCAGCGTTCTAACGCGAGTGACAGGGATGGCCAAAAACAGTCAGTACTTC. Amino acid sequence: CSVLTRVTGMAKNSQYF.

The chain uses TRBV7-2 and TRBJ2-1; the match to TRBD2 covers 10 bases. The junction had 2 bases not matched to a gene; V was cut back by 4 bases and J by 5 bases. Germline values: CDR1 SGHTA, CDR2 FQGNSA. This CDR3 comprises 14 residues. CDR3 region: CASSSLAGNNEQFF. CDR3 DNA: TGTGCCAGCAGCTCACTAGCGGGAAACAATGAGCAGTTCTTC.

V and J are TRBV2 and TRBJ1-3; D may be TRBD1 (5 bases). Germline V gene data show CDR1 as SNHLY and CDR2 as FYNNEI. This CDR3 contains 14 residues. V dropped 8 bases and J dropped 0 bases, with 11 bases sitting between them. CDR3 in amino acids: CASVRDASGNTIYF. CDR3 bases: TGTGCCAGCGTCAGGGATGCCTCTGGAAACACCATATATTTT.

The chain couples TRBV7-8 to TRBJ2-1; 13 nucleotides align to TRBD2. V was pared by 4 bases and J by 6 bases, with 6 bases of the junction left unmatched. Germline assignment: CDR1 SGHVS and CDR2 FQNEAQ. The CDR3 totals 16 residues. The chain's CDR3 is CASSSRLAGGPNEQFF. Written as DNA, the CDR3 is TGTGCCAGCAGCTCAAGACTAGCGGGAGGTCCCAATGAGCAGTTCTTC.

The V gene is TRBV6-1, the J gene TRBJ2-3, with TRBD1 matching over 10 bases. The CDR3 is 15 amino acids. Germline V gene data show CDR1 as MNHNS and CDR2 as SASEGT. V shed 10 bases and J 2 bases; nucleotides not matched to a gene: 9. CDR3 nucleotides: TGTGCCACCTCCCGGGACAGGGGTCCCACAGATACGCAGTATTTT. Amino acid sequence: CATSRDRGPTDTQYF.

This clone was counted a few times. This chain connects TRBV28 to TRBJ2-7, with 12 nucleotides matching TRBD2. V was pared by 3 bases and J by 3 bases, with 9 bases of the junction left unmatched. The CDR3 sequence is 17 residues long. Germline-derived CDR1 and CDR2 are MDHEN and SYDVKM. The CDR3 spells CASSLTSGSPLIYEQYF. DNA for the CDR3: TGTGCCAGCAGTTTGACTAGCGGGAGCCCATTGATCTACGAGCAGTACTTC.

CDR3 region: CASSMAGVTNEQFF. CDR3 sequence (DNA): TGTGCCAGTAGTATGGCGGGAGTAACCAATGAGCAGTTCTTC. This sequence joins TRBV19 and TRBJ2-1; 7 bases align to TRBD2. J lost 6 bases, V lost 3 bases, and 5 bases had no gene match. The CDR3 has 14 residues. Germline V lookup: CDR1 LNHDA, CDR2 SQIVND (reference sequence). The variable domain in full, with the rest retrieved from reference TRBV19 and TRBJ2-1, is DGGITQSPKYLFRKEGQNVTLSCEQNLNHDAMYWYRQDPGQGLRLIYYSQIVNDFQKGDIAEGYSVSREKKESFPLTVTSAQKNPTAFYLCASSMAGVTNEQFFGPGTRLTVL.